The clone carrying this T cell receptor (beta chain) was detected only a few times. In the original processing: Amplified reference gene primers provided the basis for estimating nucleated cell counts. Data came from immunoSEQ multiplex PCR; TCRdb stores just in-frame clones and leaves some out. Clonal size and the V and J genes are those of that table, whereas D and trimming came from the DNA. The sample holds fewer than 200,000 clones, roughly 80% seen once. The data originate from a study of blood T cell repertoires in COVID-19. Background on the study: The United States, Italy and Spain were the sources of the acute and convalescent COVID-19 samples.

CDR3 length: 15 residues. The V gene's germline CDR1 is SGHDT and CDR2 YYEEEE. V dropped 4 bases and J dropped 3 bases, with 14 bases sitting between them. Membership in each cohort depended on participant-reported clinical history. The TCR comes from a woman aged 40 to 50 with acute COVID-19. Sequencing was carried out using PBMCs or T cells enriched from blood (not recorded which). The V call is TRBV5-6, the J call TRBJ1-3, with D tentatively TRBD1 (5 bases). The CDR3 here is CASSPRGTLGNTIYF. DNA for the CDR3: TGTGCCAGCAGCCCCCGCGGGACGCTTGGAAACACCATATATTTT.